A single sample gave rise to the 14 T cell receptor beta chains below, sequenced in a study of cytomegalovirus exposure and HLA in healthy donors. 13 Jbeta primers and 60 Vbeta primers were used for the PCR. TCRdb's copy holds only in-frame clones and misses some; the assay was immunoSEQ multiplex PCR. The repertoire includes 150,000 or so clones, around 68% of them detected once, and about 10% sits in the top ten. Material for sequencing was PBMCs. The receptors stem from a man younger than 40 in good health and CMV-seropositive.

The V and J genes are TRBV28 and TRBJ2-7, with a weak D call TRBD1 (5 bases). The germline V gene encodes CDR1 MDHEN and CDR2 SYDVKM. V lost 7 bases, J lost 6 bases, and 16 bases lay in between. This CDR3 region has 13 residues. CDR3 region: CASTTGARGEQYF. The CDR3 DNA reads as TGTGCCAGCACAACAGGAGCAAGGGGCGAGCAGTACTTC.

The CDR3 coding sequence is TGTGCCAGCACCGAAGACAGCACTAACTATGGCTACACCTTC. Translating gives CASTEDSTNYGYTF. The chain is built from TRBV2 and TRBJ1-2; weak D call: TRBD1 (5 bases). CDR1 and CDR2 from the germline V gene are SNHLY and FYNNEI. This CDR3 is 14 amino acids long. V was shortened by 7 bases and J by 0 bases, with 12 bases between the two germline ends.

This clone showed up just a few times. The junction departs from germline at one end; a sequencing error may be responsible. The rearrangement links TRBV9 to TRBJ2-7; 9 nucleotides agree with TRBD1. Germline CDR1 SGDLS, CDR2 YYNGEE. The CDR3 runs to 15 residues. CDR3 sequence (DNA): TGTGCCAGCAACGTAGGGGGACAGGGCAGCGACGAGCAGTACTTC. It encodes CASNVGGQGSDEQYF.

This sequence joins TRBV27 and TRBJ2-7; TRBD1 might be the D (5 bases). The CDR3 is made up of 13 amino acids. V was pared by 3 bases and J by 2 bases, with 8 bases between. CDR1 is MNHEY and CDR2 is SMNVEV in the germline V gene (reference sequence). CDR3 in DNA: TGTGCCAGCAGTTTCGCCAGGGCCTACGAGCAGTACTTC. Encoded protein: CASSFARAYEQYF.

The chain carries TRBV13 and TRBJ2-3, with 8 bases that match TRBD2. The germline V gene encodes CDR1 PRHDT and CDR2 FYEKMQ (reference sequence). With V trimmed by 5 bases and J by 0 bases, 10 bases remained unmatched. The CDR3 runs 17 residues. The CDR3 region has the DNA TGTGCCAGCAGCCCCGGCGGGGGGCGCGGTAGCACAGATACGCAGTATTTT. This translates into CASSPGGGRGSTDTQYF.

The chain joins TRBV7-9 to TRBJ2-3, with 11 bases that match TRBD2. V was pared by 11 bases and J by 6 bases, with 13 bases of the junction left unmatched. The germline CDR1 and CDR2 sequences are SEHNR and FQNEAQ (reference sequence). The CDR3 has 15 residues. The CDR3 is CAAGGLAESGDTQYF. Written as DNA, the CDR3 is TGTGCCGCGGGGGGACTAGCGGAATCGGGGGATACGCAGTATTTT. Supplemented by reference TRBV7-9 and TRBJ2-3, the full variable domain reads DTGVSQNPRHKITKRGQNVTFRCDPISEHNRLYWYRQTLGQGPEFLTYFQNEAQLEKSRLLSDRFSAERPKGSFSTLEIQRTEQGDSAMYLCAAGGLAESGDTQYFGPGTRLTVL.

The V gene is TRBV10-3, the J gene TRBJ1-3; the D gene is possibly TRBD1 (5 bases). V was trimmed by 4 bases and J by 5 bases, leaving 12 bases between them. The CDR3 totals 14 residues. The V gene's germline CDR1 is ENHRY and CDR2 SYGVKD. The CDR3 reads CAISGTGNRNTIYF. CDR3 bases: TGTGCCATCAGTGGCACAGGAAATAGAAACACCATATATTTT.

The rearrangement uses TRBV6-5 and TRBJ1-3, with 8 bases lining up with TRBD1. Germline CDR1 MNHEY, CDR2 SVGAGI. J lost 2 bases, V lost 6 bases, and 3 bases had no gene match. CDR3 length equals 14 residues. CDR3 bases: TGTGCCAGCAGGACAGGGGACACTGGAAACACCATATATTTT. It codes for CASRTGDTGNTIYF.

The genes are TRBV5-1 and TRBJ2-7; 9 nucleotides line up with TRBD2. Trimming took 3 bases from V and 3 from J; bases not matched to a gene: 1. The CDR3 sequence is 13 residues long. CDR1 and CDR2 (germline): SGHRS, YFSETQ. The CDR3, as DNA: TGCGCCAGCAGCTCTAGCGGGGTCTACGAGCAGTACTTC. This gives the protein CASSSSGVYEQYF.

Relative to its sample, this clone is medium-sized. This sample includes further DNA sequences coding for the same CDR3. The chain links TRBV9 to TRBJ1-1; D not resolved. Trimming cost V 3 bases and J 7 bases, with 19 bases left between them. Germline V CDR1 and CDR2: SGDLS, YYNGEE. The CDR3 extends over 15 amino acids. In DNA form, the CDR3 reads TGTGCCAGCAGCGCCCGCGGGAATACCGGAGATGAAGCTTTCTTT. Translation gives CASSARGNTGDEAFF.

This rearrangement joins TRBV15 to TRBJ2-7; no clear D. Germline assignment: CDR1 LNHNV and CDR2 YYDKDF (reference sequence). V dropped 0 bases and J dropped 1 base, with 7 bases sitting between them. This CDR3 is 14 amino acids long. CDR3: CATSREGRSYEQYF. The CDR3 DNA is TGTGCCACCAGCAGAGAGGGCAGATCCTACGAGCAGTACTTC.

This chain joins TRBV2 and TRBJ2-7; 14 nucleotides line up with TRBD2. J gave up 5 bases and V 6 bases, and 6 bases lay outside the gene matches. This CDR3 has 15 amino acids. CDR1 is SNHLY, CDR2 FYNNEI, per germline. The CDR3 coding sequence is TGTGCCAGCAGCGGGACTAGCGGGAGCCTCAACGAGCAGTACTTC. Its translation is CASSGTSGSLNEQYF.

This chain uses TRBV2 with TRBJ1-6, with D perhaps matching TRBD1 (5 bases). V was pared by 6 bases and J by 4 bases, with 16 bases between. This CDR3 region has 16 residues. The germline V gene has CDR1 SNHLY and CDR2 FYNNEI. The CDR3 is CASRPVARAYNSPLHF. The CDR3 nucleotides read TGTGCCAGCAGGCCCGTCGCCAGGGCATATAATTCACCCCTCCACTTT.

This sequence joins TRBV7-8 and TRBJ2-6, with 8 bases lining up with TRBD1. CDR3 length equals 18 residues. V lost 5 bases, J lost 2 bases, and 11 bases stayed unmatched. Germline CDR1 is SGHVS and CDR2 is FQNEAQ. CDR3 in DNA: TGTGCCAGCAGCCACGGGACAGGTGTCTTTACTGGGGCCAACGTCCTGACTTTC. Protein: CASSHGTGVFTGANVLTF.